This section outlines one T cell receptor beta chain sequence together with its context. Looked up from germline, CDR1 is WSHSY and CDR2 is SAAADI. V trimming: 0 bases; J trimming: 9 bases; junction bases outside the gene matches: 15. This CDR3 spans 18 amino acids. The record originates from a study of T cell changes during pregnancy in multiple sclerosis. Assay used: immunoSEQ multiplex PCR; TCRdb lists only in-frame clones, some missing. This sample has approximately 57,000 clones; about 90% occur once, and the top ten carry about 0.21%. The sequence derives from a female donor with multiple sclerosis, enrolled in a pregnancy study. The chain couples TRBV10-2 to TRBJ2-1; 9 bases match TRBD2. Material: CD4+ T cells from peripheral blood mononuclear cells, obtained in the second trimester of pregnancy. The DNA for the CDR3 is TGCGCCAGCAGTGAGTCGAGGGGAGGCGGGAGGGCCATAGGTGAGCAGTTCTTC. It codes for CASSESRGGGRAIGEQFF.